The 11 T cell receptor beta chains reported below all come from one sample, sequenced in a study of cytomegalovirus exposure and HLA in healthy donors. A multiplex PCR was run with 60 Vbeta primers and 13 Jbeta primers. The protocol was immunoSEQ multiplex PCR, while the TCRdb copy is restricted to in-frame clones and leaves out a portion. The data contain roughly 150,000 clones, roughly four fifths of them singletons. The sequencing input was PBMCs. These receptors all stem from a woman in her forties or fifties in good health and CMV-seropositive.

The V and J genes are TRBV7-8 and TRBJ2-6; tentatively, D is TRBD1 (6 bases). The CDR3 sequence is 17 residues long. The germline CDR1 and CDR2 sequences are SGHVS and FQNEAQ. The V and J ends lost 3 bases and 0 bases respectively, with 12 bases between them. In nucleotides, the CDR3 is TGTGCCAGCAGCTTCGGTAGGGGGAGCTCTGGGGCCAACGTCCTGACTTTC. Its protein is CASSFGRGSSGANVLTF.

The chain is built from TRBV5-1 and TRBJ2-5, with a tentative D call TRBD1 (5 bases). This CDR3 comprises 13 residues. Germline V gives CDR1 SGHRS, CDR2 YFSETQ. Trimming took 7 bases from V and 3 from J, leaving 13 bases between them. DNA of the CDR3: TGCGCCAGCGGCTCAGGGCTTGAAGAGACCCAGTACTTC. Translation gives CASGSGLEETQYF.

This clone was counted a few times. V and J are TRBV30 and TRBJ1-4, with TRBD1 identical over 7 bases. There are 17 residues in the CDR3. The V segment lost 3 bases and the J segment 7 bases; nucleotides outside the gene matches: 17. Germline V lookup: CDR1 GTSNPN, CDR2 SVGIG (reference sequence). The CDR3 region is CAWRPSPGPGGREKLFF. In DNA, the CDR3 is TGTGCCTGGAGACCCTCCCCAGGCCCAGGGGGACGTGAAAAACTGTTTTTT. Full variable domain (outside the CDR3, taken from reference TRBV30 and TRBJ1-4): SQTIHQWPATLVQPVGSPLSLECTVEGTSNPNLYWYRQAAGRGLQLLFYSVGIGQISSEVPQNLSASRPQDRQFILSSKKLLLSDSGFYLCAWRPSPGPGGREKLFFGSGTQLSVL.

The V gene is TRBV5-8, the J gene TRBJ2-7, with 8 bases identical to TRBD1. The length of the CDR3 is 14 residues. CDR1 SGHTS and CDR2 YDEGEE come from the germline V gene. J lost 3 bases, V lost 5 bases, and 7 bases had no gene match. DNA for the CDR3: TGTGCCAGCAGTACAGGACAGGGCTTCTACGAGCAGTACTTC. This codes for CASSTGQGFYEQYF.

CDR3 residues: CASSVGAPSYEQYF. The CDR3 coding sequence is TGTGCCAGCTCAGTAGGGGCGCCCTCCTACGAGCAGTACTTC. The chain uses TRBV18 and TRBJ2-7, with a possible D match to TRBD1 (5 bases). This CDR3 comprises 14 residues. Trimming pared 5 bases from V and 0 bases from J, leaving 11 bases between. The V gene's germline CDR1 is KGHSH and CDR2 LQKENI.

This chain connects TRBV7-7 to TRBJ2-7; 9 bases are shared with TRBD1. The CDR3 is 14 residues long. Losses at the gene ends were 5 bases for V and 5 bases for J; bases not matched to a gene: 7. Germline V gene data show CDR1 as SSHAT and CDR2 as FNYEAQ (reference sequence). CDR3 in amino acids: CASSLIQGADEQYF. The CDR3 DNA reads TGTGCCAGCAGCCTCATACAGGGGGCAGACGAGCAGTACTTC.

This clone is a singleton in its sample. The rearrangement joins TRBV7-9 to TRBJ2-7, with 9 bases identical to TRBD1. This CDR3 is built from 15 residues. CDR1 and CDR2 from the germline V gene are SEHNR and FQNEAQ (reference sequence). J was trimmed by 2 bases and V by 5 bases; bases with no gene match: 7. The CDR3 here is CASSGNRDRAYEQYF. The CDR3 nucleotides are TGTGCCAGCAGCGGCAACCGGGACAGGGCCTACGAGCAGTACTTC.

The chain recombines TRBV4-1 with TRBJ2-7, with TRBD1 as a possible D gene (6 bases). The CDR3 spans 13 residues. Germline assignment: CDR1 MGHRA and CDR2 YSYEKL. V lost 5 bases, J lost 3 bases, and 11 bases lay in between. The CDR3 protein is CASSSRDNYEQYF. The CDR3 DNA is TGCGCCAGCAGCAGTAGGGACAACTACGAGCAGTACTTC.

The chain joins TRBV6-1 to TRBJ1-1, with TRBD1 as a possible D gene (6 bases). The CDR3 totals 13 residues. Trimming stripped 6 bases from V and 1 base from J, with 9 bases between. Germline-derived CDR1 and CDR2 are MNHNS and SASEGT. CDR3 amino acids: CASRGDKNTEAFF. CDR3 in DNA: TGTGCCAGCAGGGGGGACAAGAACACTGAAGCTTTCTTT.

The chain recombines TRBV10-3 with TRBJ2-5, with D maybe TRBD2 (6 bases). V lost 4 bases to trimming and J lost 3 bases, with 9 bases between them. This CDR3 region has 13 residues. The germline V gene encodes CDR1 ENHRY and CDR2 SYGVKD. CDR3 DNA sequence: TGTGCCATCAGTGGCCGGGAGAAAGAGACCCAGTACTTC. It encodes CAISGREKETQYF.

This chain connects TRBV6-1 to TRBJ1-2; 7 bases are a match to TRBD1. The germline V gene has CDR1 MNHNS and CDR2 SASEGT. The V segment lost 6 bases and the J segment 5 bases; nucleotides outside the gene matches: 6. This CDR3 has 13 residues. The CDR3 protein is CASRTGQEYGYTF. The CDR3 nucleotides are TGTGCCAGCAGGACAGGGCAGGAGTATGGCTACACCTTC.